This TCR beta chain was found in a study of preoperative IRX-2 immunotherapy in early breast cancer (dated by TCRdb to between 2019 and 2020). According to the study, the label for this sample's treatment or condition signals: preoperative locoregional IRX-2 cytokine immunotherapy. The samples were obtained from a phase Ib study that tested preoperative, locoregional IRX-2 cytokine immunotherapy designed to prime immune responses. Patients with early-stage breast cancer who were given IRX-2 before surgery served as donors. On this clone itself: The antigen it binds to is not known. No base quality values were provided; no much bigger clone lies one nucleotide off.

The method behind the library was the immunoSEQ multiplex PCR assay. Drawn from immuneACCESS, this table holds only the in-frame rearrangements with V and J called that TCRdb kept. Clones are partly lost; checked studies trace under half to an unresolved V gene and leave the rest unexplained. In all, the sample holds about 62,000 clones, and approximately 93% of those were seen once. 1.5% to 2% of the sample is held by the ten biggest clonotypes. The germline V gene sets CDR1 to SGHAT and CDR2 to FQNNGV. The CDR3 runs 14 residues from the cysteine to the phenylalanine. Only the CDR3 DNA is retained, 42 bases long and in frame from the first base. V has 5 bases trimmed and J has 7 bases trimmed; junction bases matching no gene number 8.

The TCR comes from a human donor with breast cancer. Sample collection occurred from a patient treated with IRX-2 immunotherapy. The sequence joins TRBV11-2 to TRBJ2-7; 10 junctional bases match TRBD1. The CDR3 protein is CASSRDRGLFEQYF. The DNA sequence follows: TGTGCCAGCAGCAGAGACAGGGGGCTGTTTGAGCAGTACTTC.